This entry concerns a single TCR beta chain. The data were obtained in a study of shared clonotypes between healthy human individuals. As for the study in general: Samples came from a couple of female and a few male donors aged 18 to 49. Researchers assigned three CD4 naive, three CD4 memory, two CD8 naive and one CD8 memory plate to each donor.

Using roughly 200 ng DNA, some 30,000 T cell genomes, the sorted-subset replicate PCRs were run. Libraries were prepared by immunoSEQ multiplex PCR; TCRdb keeps only in-frame clonotypes and omits some of them. The sample shows approximately 2.5 million clones, about 92% of them seen only once. V was cut by 3 bases and J by 3 bases, with 13 bases left in between. Germline CDR1 reads SGHNT; CDR2 reads YYREEE (reference sequence). The CDR3 is made up of 14 amino acids. The TCR sequence derives from a man aged 18 to 35 in good health. The material sequenced was naive CD4+ T cells sorted from blood. Documented subset: CD45RA+ positively selected. The chain couples TRBV5-4 to TRBJ2-7; TRBD1 is a possible D gene (6 bases). CDR3 loop: CASSSTGPYYEQYF. CDR3 in DNA: TGTGCCAGCAGCTCTACAGGGCCCTACTACGAGCAGTACTTC.